This T cell receptor (beta chain) comes out of a study of blood T cell repertoires in COVID-19. The overall study: Nucleic acid was either cDNA or gDNA, and it came from T cells, B-cell-depleted T cells, or PBMCs.

V was clipped by 4 bases and J by 2 bases, with 17 bases between them. CDR3 length: 16 amino acids. Germline V lookup: CDR1 SNHLY, CDR2 FYNNEI. Profiling relied on immunoSEQ multiplex PCR, and the TCRdb table lists in-frame clones only, not all of them. The table records roughly 45,000 clones, roughly four fifths of them present only once. The source material was peripheral blood. The chain combines TRBV2 with TRBJ1-2; D not resolved. This receptor was taken from a woman between 65 and 79 years old with acute or convalescent COVID-19. In DNA, the CDR3 is TGTGCCAGCAGTGTGATGCGGAGGGCCTGGAACTATGGCTACACCTTC. It codes for CASSVMRRAWNYGYTF. The variable domain in full, completed from reference TRBV2 and TRBJ1-2, reads EPEVTQTPSHQVTQMGQEVILRCVPISNHLYFYWYRQILGQKVEFLVSFYNNEISEKSEIFDDQFSVERPDGSNFTLKIRSTKLEDSAMYFCASSVMRRAWNYGYTFGSGTRLTVV.